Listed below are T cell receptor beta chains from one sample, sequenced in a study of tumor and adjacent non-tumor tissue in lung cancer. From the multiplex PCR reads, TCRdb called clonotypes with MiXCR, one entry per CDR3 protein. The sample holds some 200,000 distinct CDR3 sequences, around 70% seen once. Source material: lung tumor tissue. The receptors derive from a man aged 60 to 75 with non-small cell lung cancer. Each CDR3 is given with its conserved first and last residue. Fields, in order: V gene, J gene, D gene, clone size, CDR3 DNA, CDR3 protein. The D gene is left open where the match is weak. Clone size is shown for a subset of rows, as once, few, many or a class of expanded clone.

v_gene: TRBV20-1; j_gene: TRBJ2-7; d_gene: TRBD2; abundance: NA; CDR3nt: TGCAGTGCCGCGGGGGGGCATGAGCAGTACTTC; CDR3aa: CSAAGGHEQYF
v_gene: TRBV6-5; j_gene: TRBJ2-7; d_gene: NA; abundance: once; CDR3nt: TGTGCCAGCAGTTACCAGTCAGGGACCTACCAGCAGTACTTC; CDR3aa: CASSYQSGTYQQYF
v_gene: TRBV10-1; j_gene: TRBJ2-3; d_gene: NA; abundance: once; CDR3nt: TGCGCCAACAGTGAGCCCGGGGCAGATACGCAGTATTTT; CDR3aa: CANSEPGADTQYF
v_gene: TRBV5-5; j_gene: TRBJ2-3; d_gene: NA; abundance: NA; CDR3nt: TGTGCCAGCAGCGGTGAGGCGGCGGGCAATCAGCCCCAGTATTTT; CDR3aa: CASSGEAAGNQPQYF
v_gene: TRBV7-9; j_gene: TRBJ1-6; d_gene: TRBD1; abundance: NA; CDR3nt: TGTGCCAGCAGCTTAGCCCTTCACCATAGACAGGGGGCGTATTCACCCCTCCACTTT; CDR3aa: CASSLALHHRQGAYSPLHF
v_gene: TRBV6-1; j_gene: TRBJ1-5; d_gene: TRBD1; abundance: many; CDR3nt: TGTGCCAGCAGTGCCCCCGACAGGGGGCCAGCGCCCCAGCATTTT; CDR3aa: CASSAPDRGPAPQHF
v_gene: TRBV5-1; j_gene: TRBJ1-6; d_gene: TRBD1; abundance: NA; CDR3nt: TGCGCCAGCAGGGGACAGGGCTCCTATAATTCACCCCTCCACTTT; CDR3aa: CASRGQGSYNSPLHF
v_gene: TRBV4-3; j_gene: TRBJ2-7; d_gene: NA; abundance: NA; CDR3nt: TGCGCCAGCAGTCAAGAACTATCGCCTTCCTACGAGCAGTACTTC; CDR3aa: CASSQELSPSYEQYF
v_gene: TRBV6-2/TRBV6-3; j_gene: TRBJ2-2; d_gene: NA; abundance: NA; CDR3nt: TGTGCCAGCATCTCGAGGTTGGGGGCCGGGGAGCTGTTTTTT; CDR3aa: CASISRLGAGELFF
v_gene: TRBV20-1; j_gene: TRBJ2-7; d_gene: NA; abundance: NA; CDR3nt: TGCAGTGCTAGCCCTGTACATGGGGCTTACGAGCATTACTTC; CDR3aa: CSASPVHGAYEHYF
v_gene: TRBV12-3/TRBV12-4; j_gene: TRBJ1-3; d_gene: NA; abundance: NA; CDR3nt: TGTGGCAGCGGAGTCTCTAGAGACACCATATATTTT; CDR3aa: CGSGVSRDTIYF
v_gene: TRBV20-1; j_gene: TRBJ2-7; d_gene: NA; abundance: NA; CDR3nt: TGCAATGCCCCCTTATTTGGGACACCGTCGGACGAGCAGTACTTC; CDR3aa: CNAPLFGTPSDEQYF
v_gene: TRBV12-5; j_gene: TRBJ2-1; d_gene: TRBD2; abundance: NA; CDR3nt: TGTGCTAATGGTTTTCCAGCGGGGGACTCCTACAATGAGCAGTTCTTC; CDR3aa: CANGFPAGDSYNEQFF
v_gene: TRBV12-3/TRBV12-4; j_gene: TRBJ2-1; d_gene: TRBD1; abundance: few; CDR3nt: TGTGCCAGCACCCTCCGGGACAGGCCCCATGAGCAGTTCTTC; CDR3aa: CASTLRDRPHEQFF
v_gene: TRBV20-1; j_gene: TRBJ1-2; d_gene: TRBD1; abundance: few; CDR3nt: TGCAGTGCTATAATGACAGGGAAGAGTGGCTACACCTTC; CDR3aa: CSAIMTGKSGYTF
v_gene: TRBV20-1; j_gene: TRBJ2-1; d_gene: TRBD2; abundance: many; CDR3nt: TGCAGTGCTAGAGATCCCCTAGCGGGAGGGTTTGATGAGCAGTTCTTC; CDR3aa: CSARDPLAGGFDEQFF
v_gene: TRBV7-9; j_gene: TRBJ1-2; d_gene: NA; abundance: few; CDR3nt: TGTGCCAGCAGCTTCTCCACTACAGGGTCCAGAGGACTCTATGGCTACACCTTC; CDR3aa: CASSFSTTGSRGLYGYTF
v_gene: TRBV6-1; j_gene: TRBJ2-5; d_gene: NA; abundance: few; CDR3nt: TGTGCCAGCACCTCATTACGGAGACCTCAAGAGACCCAGTACTTC; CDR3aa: CASTSLRRPQETQYF
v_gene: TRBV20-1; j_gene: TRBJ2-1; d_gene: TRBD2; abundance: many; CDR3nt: TGCAGTGCTAGACTTAGCGGGTTCTCCTACAATGAGCAGTTCTTC; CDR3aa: CSARLSGFSYNEQFF
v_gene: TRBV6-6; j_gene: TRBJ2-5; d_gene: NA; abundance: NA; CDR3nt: TGTGCCAGCAGTTACCCCCCACTAGTGGGGGGGCTCCAAGAGACCCAGTACTTC; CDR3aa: CASSYPPLVGGLQETQYF
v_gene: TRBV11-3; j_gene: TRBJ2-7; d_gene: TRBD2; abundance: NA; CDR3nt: TGTGCCAGCAACCTTAGACTAGCGGGGGGCCTCGGGCAGTACTTC; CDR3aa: CASNLRLAGGLGQYF
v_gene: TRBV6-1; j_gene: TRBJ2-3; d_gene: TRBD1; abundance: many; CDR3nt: TGTGCCAGCAGTGAAGTGACAGGGGGCGCAGATACGCAGTATTTT; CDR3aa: CASSEVTGGADTQYF
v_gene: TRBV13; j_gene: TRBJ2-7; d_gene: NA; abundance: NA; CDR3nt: TGTGCCAGCAGCTTAGGACGGCGGGGCTACGAGCAGTACTTC; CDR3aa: CASSLGRRGYEQYF
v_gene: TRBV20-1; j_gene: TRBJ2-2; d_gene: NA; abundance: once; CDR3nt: TGCAGTGCTAGAGATCCTGTAGCGCCAGAACACCGGGAGCTGTTTTTT; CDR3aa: CSARDPVAPEHRELFF
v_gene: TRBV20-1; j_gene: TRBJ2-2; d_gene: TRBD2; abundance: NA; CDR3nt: TGCAGTGCTAGAGATGTTGGTAGCGGGAGTTGGGGCACCGGGGAGCTGTTTTTT; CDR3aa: CSARDVGSGSWGTGELFF
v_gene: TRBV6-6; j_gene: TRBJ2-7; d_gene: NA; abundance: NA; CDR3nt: TGTGCCACGGTGGGCCTATCCTACGAGCAGTGCTTC; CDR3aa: CATVGLSYEQCF
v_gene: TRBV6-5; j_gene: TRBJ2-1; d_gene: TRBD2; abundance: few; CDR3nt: TGTGCCAGCAGTGATTCTAGCGGGAGGGCCCTAAGCTCCTACAATGAGCAGTTCTTC; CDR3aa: CASSDSSGRALSSYNEQFF
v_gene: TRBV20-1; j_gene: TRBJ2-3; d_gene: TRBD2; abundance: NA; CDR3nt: TGCAGTGCGTTAGGGACTAGCGGGGAAGACACAGATACGCGGTATTTT; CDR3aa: CSALGTSGEDTDTRYF
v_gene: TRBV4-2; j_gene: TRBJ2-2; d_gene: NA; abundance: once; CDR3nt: TGTGCCAGTGGGGGGGCTTGCGGGAGAACCGGGGAGCTGTTTTTT; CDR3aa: CASGGACGRTGELFF
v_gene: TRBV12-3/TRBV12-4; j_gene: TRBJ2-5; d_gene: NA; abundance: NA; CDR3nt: TGCGACAGCAGTTTCGGAGGCGGTCTCCAAGAGACCCAGTACTTC; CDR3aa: CDSSFGGGLQETQYF
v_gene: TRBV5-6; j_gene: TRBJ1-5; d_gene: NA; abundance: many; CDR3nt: TGTGCCAGCAGCTTGGGACAGCTCAATCAGCCCCAGCATTTT; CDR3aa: CASSLGQLNQPQHF
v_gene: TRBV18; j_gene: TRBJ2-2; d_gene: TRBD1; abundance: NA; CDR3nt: TGTGCCAGCTCACCCCGGACAGGAAAGAACACCGGGGAGCTGTTTTTT; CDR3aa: CASSPRTGKNTGELFF
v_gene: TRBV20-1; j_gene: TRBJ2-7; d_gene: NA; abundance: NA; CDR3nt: TGCAGTGCTTGGGGGGCTTGCAACAATGAGCAGTACTTC; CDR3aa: CSAWGACNNEQYF
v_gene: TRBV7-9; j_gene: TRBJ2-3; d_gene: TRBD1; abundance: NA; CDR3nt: TGTGCCAGCAGCGCGACAGGGTCAGATACGCAGTATTTT; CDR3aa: CASSATGSDTQYF
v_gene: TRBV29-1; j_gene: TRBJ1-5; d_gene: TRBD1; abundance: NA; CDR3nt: TGCAGCGTTGGGCAGGGGGGCGATCAGCCCCAGCATTTT; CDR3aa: CSVGQGGDQPQHF
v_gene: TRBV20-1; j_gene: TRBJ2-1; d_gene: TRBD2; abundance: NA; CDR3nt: TGCAGTGCTAGAACTAGCGGTGTCGATGAGCAGTTTTTC; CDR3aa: CSARTSGVDEQFF
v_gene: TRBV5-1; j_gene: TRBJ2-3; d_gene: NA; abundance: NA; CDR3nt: TGCGCCAGCAGGGTCGGGGCTAGCACAAATACGCAGTATTTT; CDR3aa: CASRVGASTNTQYF
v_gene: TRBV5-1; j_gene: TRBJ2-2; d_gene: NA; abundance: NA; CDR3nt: TGCACCAGCAGCTTTTCGAATACCCGGACTCTTAACACCGGGGAGCTGTTTTTT; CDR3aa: CTSSFSNTRTLNTGELFF
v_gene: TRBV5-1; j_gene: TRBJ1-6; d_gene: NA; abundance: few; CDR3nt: TGCGCCAGTAGCTTGTGGACAGAGAATAATTCACCCCTCCACTTT; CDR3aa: CASSLWTENNSPLHF
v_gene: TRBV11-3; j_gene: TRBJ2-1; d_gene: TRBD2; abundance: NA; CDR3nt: TGTGCCAGCAGCTCTTGGGGCGGGAGAAATGAGCAGTTCTTC; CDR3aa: CASSSWGGRNEQFF
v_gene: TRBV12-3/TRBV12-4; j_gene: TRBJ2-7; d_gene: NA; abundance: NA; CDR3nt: TGTGCCAGCAGTTTAGTTGGGTACGAGCGGTACTTC; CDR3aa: CASSLVGYERYF
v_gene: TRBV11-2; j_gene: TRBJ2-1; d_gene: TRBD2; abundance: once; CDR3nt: TGTGCCAGCAGCTCCTCTCTAGCGGGGGGAATCTACAAAGAGCAGCTCTTC; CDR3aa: CASSSSLAGGIYKEQLF
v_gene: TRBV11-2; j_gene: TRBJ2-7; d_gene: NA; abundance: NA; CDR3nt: TGTGCCAGCAGCTCGAGGACAGCAGGGAGTGCCTGCGAGCAGTACTTC; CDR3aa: CASSSRTAGSACEQYF
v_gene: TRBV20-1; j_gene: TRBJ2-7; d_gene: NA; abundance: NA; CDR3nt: TGCGGTGCTAGCCACAGGGACGGCGAGCAATACTTC; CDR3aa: CGASHRDGEQYF
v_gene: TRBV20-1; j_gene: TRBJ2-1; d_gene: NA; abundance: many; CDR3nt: TGCAGTGCTCTGGCCCGGGAACCGACCCTGTACAATGAGCAGTTCTTC; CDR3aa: CSALAREPTLYNEQFF
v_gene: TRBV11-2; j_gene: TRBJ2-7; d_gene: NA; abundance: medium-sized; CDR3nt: TGTGCCAGCAGCGTACTGCACAGCTCCTACGAGCAGTACTTC; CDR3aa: CASSVLHSSYEQYF
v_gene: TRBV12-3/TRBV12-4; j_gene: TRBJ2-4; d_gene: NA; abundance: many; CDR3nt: TGTGCCAGCCCGGCGGACATTCAGTACTTC; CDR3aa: CASPADIQYF
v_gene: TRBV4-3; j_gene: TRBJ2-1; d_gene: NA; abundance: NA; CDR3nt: TGCGCCAGCAGCCAAGGGCAGAAAGACAATCACCAGTTCTTC; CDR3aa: CASSQGQKDNHQFF
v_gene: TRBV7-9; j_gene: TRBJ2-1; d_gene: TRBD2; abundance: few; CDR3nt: TGTGCCAGCAGCTTAACGGGACTAGCGGGACTGGGTGAGCAGTTCTTC; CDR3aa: CASSLTGLAGLGEQFF
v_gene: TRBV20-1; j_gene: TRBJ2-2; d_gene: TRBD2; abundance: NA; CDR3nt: TGCAGTGCTGCCAGGACCCGAGTGGGAGGGGCCGGGGAGCTGTTTTTT; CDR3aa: CSAARTRVGGAGELFF
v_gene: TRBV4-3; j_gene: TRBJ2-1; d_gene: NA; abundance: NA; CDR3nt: TGCGCCAGCAGCCAAGAAGAGACTGTCGCAAAGGAGCAGTTCTTC; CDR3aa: CASSQEETVAKEQFF
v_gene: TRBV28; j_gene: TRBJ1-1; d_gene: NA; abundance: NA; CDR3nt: TGTGCCAACAGTCTCCCATGTAGGGCTTTCTTT; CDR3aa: CANSLPCRAFF
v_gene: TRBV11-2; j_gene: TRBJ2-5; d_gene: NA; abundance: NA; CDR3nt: TGTGACAGCAGCTTAGGGCCCAGTGCAGAGACCCAGTATTTC; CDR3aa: CDSSLGPSAETQYF
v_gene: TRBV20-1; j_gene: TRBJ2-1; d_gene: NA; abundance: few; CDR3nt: TGCAGTGCTAGAACACCCGGGACGGCTCGCGGGGGCCCTTACAATGAGCAGTTCTTC; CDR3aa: CSARTPGTARGGPYNEQFF
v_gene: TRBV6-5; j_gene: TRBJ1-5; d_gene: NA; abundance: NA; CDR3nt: TGTGCCAGCGGAAGACAGGTCGGTAATCAGCCCCAGCATTTT; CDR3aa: CASGRQVGNQPQHF
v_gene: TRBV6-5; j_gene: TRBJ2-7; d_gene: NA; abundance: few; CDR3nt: TGTGCCAGCAGCGCAGGAAGTTACGAGCAGTACTTC; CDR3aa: CASSAGSYEQYF
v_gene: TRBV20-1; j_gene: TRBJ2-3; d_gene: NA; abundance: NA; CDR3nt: TGCAGTGCTAGTTTCGGAGTTCCAGATACACAGTATTTT; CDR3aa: CSASFGVPDTQYF
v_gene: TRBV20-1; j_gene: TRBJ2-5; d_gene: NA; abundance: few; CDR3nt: TGCAGTGCTAGAGCCAAACAGGGGAGGAGAGAGACCCAGTACTTC; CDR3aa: CSARAKQGRRETQYF
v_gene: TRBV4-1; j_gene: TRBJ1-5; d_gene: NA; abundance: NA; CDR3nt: TGCACCAGCAGCCAAGACCCCAGCGGGTTTCCGTTCCAGCCCCAGCATTTT; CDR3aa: CTSSQDPSGFPFQPQHF
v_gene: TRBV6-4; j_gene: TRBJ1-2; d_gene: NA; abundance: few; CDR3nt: TGTGCTAGCAGTGCTTCCCCCGAGGGACTCTATGGCTACACCTTC; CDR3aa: CASSASPEGLYGYTF